Listed here are 12 T cell receptor beta chains from one sample, sequenced in a study of blood T cell repertoires in COVID-19. Sequencing used immunoSEQ multiplex PCR; TCRdb keeps in-frame clones, though not all of them. Of about 140,000 clones listed, approximately 86% are singletons. The sequenced material came from peripheral blood. Receptor source: a human donor in a cohort sampled during active COVID-19.

This sequence joins TRBV4-1 and TRBJ1-1, with D uncertain. This CDR3 comprises 15 residues. Germline V lookup: CDR1 MGHRA, CDR2 YSYEKL. Trimming took 7 bases from V and 0 from J, leaving 15 bases between them. In DNA form, the CDR3 reads TGCGCCAGCATCCCCTCGGGGAGTGTGAACACTGAAGCTTTCTTT. Protein product: CASIPSGSVNTEAFF.

The chain has TRBV4-1 and TRBJ2-7, with TRBD1 matching over 7 bases. There are 13 residues in the CDR3. The germline gives CDR1 MGHRA, CDR2 YSYEKL. Trimming took 10 bases from V and 3 from J; bases not matched to a gene: 9. The CDR3 bases are TGCGCCACCTCCCCGGGACAGCTCTACGAGCAGTACTTC. Protein sequence: CATSPGQLYEQYF.

The chain is built from TRBV19 and TRBJ1-1, with D perhaps TRBD1 (5 bases). Germline CDR1 LNHDA, CDR2 SQIVND (reference sequence). Trimming took off 4 bases at V and 4 bases at J, with 19 bases between the two ends. This CDR3 is built from 16 residues. The CDR3 DNA follows: TGTGCCAGTAGTACCCCATTGGGGGGTGGAGGCACTGAAGCTTTCTTT. Its translation is CASSTPLGGGGTEAFF.

This clone was observed once. The chain joins TRBV28 to TRBJ1-4; D is unclear. With 7 bases removed from V and 3 bases from J, the gap between germline ends came to 9 bases. The germline V gene encodes CDR1 MDHEN and CDR2 SYDVKM. This CDR3 is built from 13 residues. This chain's CDR3 is CASIGLANEKLFF. DNA for the CDR3: TGTGCCAGCATCGGGTTGGCTAATGAAAAACTGTTTTTT.

This clone appeared a single time. The chain links TRBV18 to TRBJ2-1; tentatively, D is TRBD1 (5 bases). The V gene lost 3 bases and the J gene lost 2 bases, with 8 bases spanning the gap. The CDR3 is made up of 14 amino acids. Germline V gene sequence: CDR1 KGHSH, CDR2 LQKENI. In DNA form, the CDR3 reads TGTGCCAGCTCACCTGCCAGGGCCTACAATGAGCAGTTCTTC. Its translation is CASSPARAYNEQFF.

The chain is built from TRBV7-9 and TRBJ1-6; D may be TRBD1 (6 bases). CDR1 and CDR2 (germline): SEHNR, FQNEAQ (reference sequence). The CDR3 loop spans 16 amino acids. V lost 5 bases, J lost 8 bases, and 19 bases lay in between. The CDR3 here is CASSQAEGETYSPLHF. CDR3 sequence (DNA): TGTGCCAGCAGCCAAGCTGAGGGGGAGACTTATTCACCCCTCCACTTT. Full variable domain (missing parts from reference TRBV7-9 and TRBJ1-6): DTGVSQNPRHKITKRGQNVTFRCDPISEHNRLYWYRQTLGQGPEFLTYFQNEAQLEKSRLLSDRFSAERPKGSFSTLEIQRTEQGDSAMYLCASSQAEGETYSPLHFGNGTRLTVT.

V is TRBV1 and J is TRBJ1-5. TRBV1 is listed as a pseudogene. There are 16 residues in the CDR3. The CDR3 here is CTSSQNWGDSNQPQHF. The CDR3, as DNA: TGCACCAGCAGCCAGAATTGGGGGGATAGCAATCAGCCCCAGCATTTT.

This clone was counted between two and nine times. The chain links TRBV7-8 to TRBJ2-7, with 8 bases lining up with TRBD1. With V trimmed by 10 bases and J by 6 bases, 11 bases remained unmatched. From germline, CDR1 is SGHVS and CDR2 FQNEAQ. The CDR3 covers 13 residues. CDR3 protein: CAILDQGAGEQYF. The CDR3 DNA follows: TGTGCCATCCTAGACCAGGGGGCTGGCGAGCAGTACTTC.

This sequence joins TRBV6-5 and TRBJ2-4, with 7 positions matching TRBD1. CDR1 is MNHEY, CDR2 SVGAGI, per germline. This CDR3 region has 12 residues. With 6 bases clipped from V and 12 bases from J, the junction kept 8 bases outside the gene matches. CDR3 nucleotides: TGTGCCAGCAGCTACACGACAGGGCCTCAGTACTTC. As protein: CASSYTTGPQYF.

This clone was observed a few times. The J gene is TRBJ1-6, the V gene TRBV10-2; D unresolved. With 7 bases removed from V and 6 bases from J, the gap between germline ends came to 10 bases. The germline CDR1 and CDR2 sequences are WSHSY and SAAADI. This CDR3 has 13 residues. This chain's CDR3 is CASKRGSNSPLHF. For the CDR3, the DNA is TGCGCCAGCAAACGGGGATCTAATTCACCCCTCCACTTT.

The chain combines TRBV6-1 with TRBJ2-1; TRBD1 matches at 9 bases. This CDR3 is 19 amino acids long. Germline V gene data show CDR1 as MNHNS and CDR2 as SASEGT. Trimming took 0 bases from V and 1 from J; bases not matched to a gene: 10. The chain's CDR3 is CASSEAGQGLRGSYNEQFF. CDR3 bases: TGTGCCAGCAGTGAAGCGGGACAGGGCCTGAGGGGATCCTACAATGAGCAGTTCTTC.

This clone was detected a few times. The chain has TRBV5-5 and TRBJ1-2; the D is unclear. Germline V gene lookup returns CDR1 SGHKS and CDR2 YYEKEE (reference sequence). The CDR3 spans 16 residues. V lost 3 bases to trimming and J lost 4 bases, with 19 bases between them. The CDR3, as DNA: TGTGCCAGCAGCTCGACGGGGAACAGTAAGGGCTATGGCTACACCTTC. This codes for CASSSTGNSKGYGYTF.